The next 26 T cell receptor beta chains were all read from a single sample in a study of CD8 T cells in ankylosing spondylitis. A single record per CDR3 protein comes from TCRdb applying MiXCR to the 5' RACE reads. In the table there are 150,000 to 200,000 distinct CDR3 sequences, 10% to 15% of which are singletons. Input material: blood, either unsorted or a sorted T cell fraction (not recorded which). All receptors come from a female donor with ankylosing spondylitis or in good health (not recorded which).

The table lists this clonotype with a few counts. CDR3 region: CAIPGQGVNEQFF. The CDR3, as DNA: TGTGCCATACCGGGACAGGGGGTAAATGAGCAGTTCTTC. V is TRBV5-8 and J is TRBJ2-1, with 11 bases fitting TRBD1. The V segment lost 9 bases and the J segment 7 bases; nucleotides outside the gene matches: 6. Germline assignment: CDR1 SGHTS and CDR2 YDEGEE. The CDR3 has 13 residues.

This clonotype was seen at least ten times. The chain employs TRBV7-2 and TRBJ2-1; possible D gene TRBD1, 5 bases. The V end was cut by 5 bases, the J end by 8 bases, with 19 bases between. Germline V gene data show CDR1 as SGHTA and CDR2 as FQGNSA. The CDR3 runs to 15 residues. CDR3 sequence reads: CASSPPPNLGDEQFF. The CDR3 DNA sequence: TGTGCCAGCAGCCCCCCTCCCAACTTAGGGGATGAGCAGTTCTTC.

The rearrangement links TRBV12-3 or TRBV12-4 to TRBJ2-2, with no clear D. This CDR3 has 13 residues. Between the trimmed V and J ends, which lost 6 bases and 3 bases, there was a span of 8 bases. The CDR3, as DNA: TGTGCCAGCAGCCCCGAGGACACCGGGGAGCTGTTTTTT. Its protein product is CASSPEDTGELFF.

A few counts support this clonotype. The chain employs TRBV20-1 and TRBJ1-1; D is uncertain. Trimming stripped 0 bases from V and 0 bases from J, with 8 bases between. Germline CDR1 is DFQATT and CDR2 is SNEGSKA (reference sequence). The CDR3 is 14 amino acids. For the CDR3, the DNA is TGCAGTGCTAGAGATCCGGGAGTGAACACTGAAGCTTTCTTT. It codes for CSARDPGVNTEAFF.

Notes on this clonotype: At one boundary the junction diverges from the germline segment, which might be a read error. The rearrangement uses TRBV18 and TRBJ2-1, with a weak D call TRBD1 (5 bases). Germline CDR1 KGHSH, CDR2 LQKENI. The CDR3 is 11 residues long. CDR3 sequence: CATSGPNEQFF. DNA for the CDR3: TGTGCCACCTCAGGGCCCAATGAGCAGTTCTTC. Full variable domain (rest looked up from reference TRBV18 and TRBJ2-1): NAGVMQNPRHLVRRRGQEARLRCSPMKGHSHVYWYRQLPEEGLKFMVYLQKENIIDESGMPKERFSAEFPKEGPSILRIQQVVRGDSAAYFCATSGPNEQFFGPGTRLTVL.

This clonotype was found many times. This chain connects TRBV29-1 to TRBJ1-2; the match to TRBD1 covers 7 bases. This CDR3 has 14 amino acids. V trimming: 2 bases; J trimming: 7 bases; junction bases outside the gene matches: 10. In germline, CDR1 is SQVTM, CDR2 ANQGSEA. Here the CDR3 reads CSVEKRGRSSGYTF. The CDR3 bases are TGCAGCGTTGAAAAGAGGGGGCGCAGCAGTGGCTACACCTTC.

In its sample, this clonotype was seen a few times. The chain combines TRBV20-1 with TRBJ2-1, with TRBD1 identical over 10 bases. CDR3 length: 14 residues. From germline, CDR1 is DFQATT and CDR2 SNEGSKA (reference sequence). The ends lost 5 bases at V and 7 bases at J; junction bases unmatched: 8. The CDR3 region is CSAASTGGWNEQFF. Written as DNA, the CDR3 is TGCAGTGCTGCATCGACAGGGGGCTGGAATGAGCAGTTCTTC.

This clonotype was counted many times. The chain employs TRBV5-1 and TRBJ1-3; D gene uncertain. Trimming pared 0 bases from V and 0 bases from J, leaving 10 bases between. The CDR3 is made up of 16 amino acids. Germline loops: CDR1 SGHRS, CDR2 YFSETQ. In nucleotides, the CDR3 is TGCGCCAGCAGCTTGGAAGCAGGCCGCTCTGGAAACACCATATATTTT. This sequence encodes CASSLEAGRSGNTIYF.

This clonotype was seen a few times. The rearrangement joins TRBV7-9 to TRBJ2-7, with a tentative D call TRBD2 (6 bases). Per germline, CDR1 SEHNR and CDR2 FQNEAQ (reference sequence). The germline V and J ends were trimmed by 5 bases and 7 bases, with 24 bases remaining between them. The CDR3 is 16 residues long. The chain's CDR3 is CASSRWNLAKTGEQYF. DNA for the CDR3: TGTGCCAGCAGCCGCTGGAACCTAGCGAAAACGGGGGAGCAGTACTTC.

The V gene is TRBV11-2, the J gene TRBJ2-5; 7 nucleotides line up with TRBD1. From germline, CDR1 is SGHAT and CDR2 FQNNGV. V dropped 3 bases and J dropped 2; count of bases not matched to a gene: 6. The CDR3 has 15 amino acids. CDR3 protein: CASSLERGLQETQYF. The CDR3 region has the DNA TGTGCCAGCAGCTTGGAAAGGGGGCTACAAGAGACCCAGTACTTC.

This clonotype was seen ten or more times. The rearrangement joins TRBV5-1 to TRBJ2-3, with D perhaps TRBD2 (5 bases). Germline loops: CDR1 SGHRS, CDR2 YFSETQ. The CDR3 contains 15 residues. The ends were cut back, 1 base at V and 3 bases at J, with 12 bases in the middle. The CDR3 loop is CASSLRLLGTDTQYF. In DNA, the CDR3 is TGCGCCAGCAGCTTGAGACTACTGGGAACAGATACGCAGTATTTT.

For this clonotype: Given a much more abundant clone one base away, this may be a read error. The CDR3 DNA reads TGTGCCAGCGCGACTGTGACCTACGAGCAGTACTTC. It yields the protein CASATVTYEQYF. J is TRBJ2-7 and V is TRBV6-2 or TRBV6-3; D gene ambiguous. V was clipped by 8 bases and J by 2 bases, with 10 bases between them. Per germline, CDR1 MNHEY and CDR2 SVGEGT. The CDR3 totals 12 residues.

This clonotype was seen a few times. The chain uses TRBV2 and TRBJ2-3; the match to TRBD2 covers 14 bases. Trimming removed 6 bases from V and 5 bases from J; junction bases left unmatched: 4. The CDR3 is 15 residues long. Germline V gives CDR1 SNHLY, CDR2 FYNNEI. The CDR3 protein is CASRGLAGAGDTQYF. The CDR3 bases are TGTGCCAGCAGGGGACTAGCGGGAGCGGGAGATACGCAGTATTTT.

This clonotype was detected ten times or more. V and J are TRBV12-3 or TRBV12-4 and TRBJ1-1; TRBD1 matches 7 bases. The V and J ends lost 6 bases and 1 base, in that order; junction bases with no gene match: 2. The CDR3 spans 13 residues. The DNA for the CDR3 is TGTGCCAGCAGCCGGACAGGGAACACTGAAGCTTTCTTT. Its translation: CASSRTGNTEAFF.

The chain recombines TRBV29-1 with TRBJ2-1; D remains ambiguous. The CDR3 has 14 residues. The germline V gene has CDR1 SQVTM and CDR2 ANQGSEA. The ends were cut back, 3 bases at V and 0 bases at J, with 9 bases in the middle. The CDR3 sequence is CSVESESSYNEQFF. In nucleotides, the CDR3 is TGCAGCGTTGAGTCGGAGAGCTCCTACAATGAGCAGTTCTTC.

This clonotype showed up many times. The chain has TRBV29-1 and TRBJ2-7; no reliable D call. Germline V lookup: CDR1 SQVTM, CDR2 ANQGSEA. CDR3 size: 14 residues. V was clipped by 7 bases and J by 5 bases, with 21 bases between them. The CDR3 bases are TGCAGCGCTCTAATTGGACGGCCCATCCACGAGCAGTACTTC. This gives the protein CSALIGRPIHEQYF.

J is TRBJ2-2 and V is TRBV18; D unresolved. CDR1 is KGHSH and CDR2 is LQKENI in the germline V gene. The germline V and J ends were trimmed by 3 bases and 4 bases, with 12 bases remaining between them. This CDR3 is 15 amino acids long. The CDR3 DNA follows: TGTGCCAGCTCACCGGCCATCCGTGGCACCGGGGAGCTGTTTTTT. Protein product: CASSPAIRGTGELFF.

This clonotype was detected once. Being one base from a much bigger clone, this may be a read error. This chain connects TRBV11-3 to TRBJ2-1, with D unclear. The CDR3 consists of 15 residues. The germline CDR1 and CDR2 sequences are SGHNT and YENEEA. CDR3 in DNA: TGTGCCAGCAGCCCTTCAGTTAGCAGCTACAATGAGCAGTTATTC. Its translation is CASSPSVSSYNEQLF.

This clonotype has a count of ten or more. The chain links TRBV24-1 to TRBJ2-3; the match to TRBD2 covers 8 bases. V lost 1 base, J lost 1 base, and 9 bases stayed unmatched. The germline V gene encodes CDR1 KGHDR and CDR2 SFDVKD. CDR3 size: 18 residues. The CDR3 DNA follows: TGTGCCACCAGTGATTTTAGAAAGGCGGGAGGCGGCACAGATACGCAGTATTTT. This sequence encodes CATSDFRKAGGGTDTQYF.

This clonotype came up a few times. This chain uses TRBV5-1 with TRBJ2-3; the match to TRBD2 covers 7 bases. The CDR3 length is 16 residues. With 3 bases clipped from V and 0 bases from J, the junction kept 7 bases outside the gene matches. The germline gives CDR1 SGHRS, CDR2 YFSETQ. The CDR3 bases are TGCGCCAGCAGCTCCACTAGCGACACTAGCACAGATACGCAGTATTTT. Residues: CASSSTSDTSTDTQYF.

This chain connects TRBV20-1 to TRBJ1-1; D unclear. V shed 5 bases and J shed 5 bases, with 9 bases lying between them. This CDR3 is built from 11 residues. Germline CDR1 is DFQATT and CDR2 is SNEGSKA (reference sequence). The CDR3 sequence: CSADGETEAFF. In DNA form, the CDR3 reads TGCAGTGCTGATGGGGAGACTGAAGCTTTCTTT.

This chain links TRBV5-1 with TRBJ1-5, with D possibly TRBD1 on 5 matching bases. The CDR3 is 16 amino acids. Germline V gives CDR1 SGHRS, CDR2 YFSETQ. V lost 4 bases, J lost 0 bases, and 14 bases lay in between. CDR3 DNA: TGCGCCAGCAGCCCAACCGGGACGGATAGCAATCAGCCCCAGCATTTT. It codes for CASSPTGTDSNQPQHF.

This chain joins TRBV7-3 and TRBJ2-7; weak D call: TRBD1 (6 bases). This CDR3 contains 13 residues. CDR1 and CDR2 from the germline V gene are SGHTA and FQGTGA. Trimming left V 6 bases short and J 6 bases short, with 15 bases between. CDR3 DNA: TGTGCCAGCAGTTCCGACCAAGGGGGCGAGCAGTACTTC. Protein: CASSSDQGGEQYF.

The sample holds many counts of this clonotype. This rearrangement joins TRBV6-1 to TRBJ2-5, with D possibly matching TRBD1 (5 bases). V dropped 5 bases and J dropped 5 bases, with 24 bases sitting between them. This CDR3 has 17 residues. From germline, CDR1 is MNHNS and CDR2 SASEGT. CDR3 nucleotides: TGTGCCAGCAGTCCCCGACAGACCTCTTGGGGAAAGGAGACCCAGTACTTC. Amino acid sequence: CASSPRQTSWGKETQYF.

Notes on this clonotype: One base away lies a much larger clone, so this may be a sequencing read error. The CDR3 loop reads CSAFRLGDYGQYF. CDR3 DNA sequence: TGCAGTGCTTTTCGACTAGGGGACTACGGGCAGTACTTC. This rearrangement joins TRBV20-1 to TRBJ2-7; 7 positions agree with TRBD2. In germline, CDR1 is DFQATT, CDR2 SNEGSKA (reference sequence). The CDR3 has 13 residues.

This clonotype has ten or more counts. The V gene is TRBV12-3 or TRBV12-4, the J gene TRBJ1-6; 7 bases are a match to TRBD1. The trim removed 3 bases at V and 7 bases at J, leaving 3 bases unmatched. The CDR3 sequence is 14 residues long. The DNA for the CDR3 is TGTGCCAGCAGTTTGGGACAGCAAAATTCACCCCTCCACTTT. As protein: CASSLGQQNSPLHF.